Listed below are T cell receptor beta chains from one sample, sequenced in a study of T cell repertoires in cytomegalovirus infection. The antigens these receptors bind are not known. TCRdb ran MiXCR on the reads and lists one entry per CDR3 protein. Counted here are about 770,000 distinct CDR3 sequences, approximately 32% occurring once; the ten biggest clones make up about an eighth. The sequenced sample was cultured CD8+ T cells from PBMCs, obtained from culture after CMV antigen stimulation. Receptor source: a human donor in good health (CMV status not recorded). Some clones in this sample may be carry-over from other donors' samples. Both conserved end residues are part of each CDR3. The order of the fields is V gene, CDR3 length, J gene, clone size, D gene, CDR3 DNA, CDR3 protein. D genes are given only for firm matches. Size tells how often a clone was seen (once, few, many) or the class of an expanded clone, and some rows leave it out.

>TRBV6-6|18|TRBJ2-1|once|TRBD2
TGTGCCAGCAGTTACCCCGCTGGACTAGCGGGCTGGGGGTATGAGCAGTTCTTC
CASSYPAGLAGWGYEQFF
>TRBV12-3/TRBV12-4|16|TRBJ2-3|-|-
TGTGCCAGCACCATCAGGCAGACTCCTAGCACAGATACGCAGTATTTT
CASTIRQTPSTDTQYF
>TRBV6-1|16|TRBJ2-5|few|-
TGTGCCAGCGTCTGGGCACAGGACGCTACAGAAGAGACCCAGTACTTC
CASVWAQDATEETQYF
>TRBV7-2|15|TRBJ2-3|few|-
TGTGCCAGCAGCTTAGAGGGGGACGGTGGAGATACGCAGTATTTT
CASSLEGDGGDTQYF
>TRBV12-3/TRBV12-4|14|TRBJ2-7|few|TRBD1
TGTGCCAGCAGTTTCGGGACAGACTCCTACGAGCAGTACTTC
CASSFGTDSYEQYF
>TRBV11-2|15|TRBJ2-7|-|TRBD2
TGTGCCAGCAGCTTAGGGGAGGGGAGCTCCTACGAGCAGTACTTC
CASSLGEGSSYEQYF
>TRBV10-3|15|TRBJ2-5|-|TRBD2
TGTGCCATCAGTGAGGAGAGAGCGGGGTGGGAGACCCAGTACTTC
CAISEERAGWETQYF
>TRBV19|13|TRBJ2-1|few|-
TGTGCCAGTAGTATAAGTTCGGGAAATGAGCAGTTCTTC
CASSISSGNEQFF
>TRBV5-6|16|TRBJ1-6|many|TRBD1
TGTGCCAGCAGCGTCCGGACAGGGATTTATAATTCACCCCTCCACTTT
CASSVRTGIYNSPLHF
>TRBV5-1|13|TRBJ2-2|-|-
TGCGCCAGCAGTCATGAAAGTTCCGGGGAGCTGTTTTTT
CASSHESSGELFF
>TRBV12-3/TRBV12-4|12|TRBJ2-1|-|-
TGTGCCAGCAGTTTAGTGCCCAATAAGCAGTTCTTC
CASSLVPNKQFF
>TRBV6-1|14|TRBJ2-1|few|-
TGTGCCAGCAGTGTCGCAGGGGCCTACAATGAGCAGTTCTTC
CASSVAGAYNEQFF
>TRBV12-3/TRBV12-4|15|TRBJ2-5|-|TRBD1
TGTGCCAGCAGTCCCGCGACAGGGTTAGATGAGACCCAGTACTTC
CASSPATGLDETQYF
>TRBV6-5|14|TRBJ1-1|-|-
TGTGCCAGCAGTTACGTGGGGGTGGACACTGAAGCTTTCTTT
CASSYVGVDTEAFF
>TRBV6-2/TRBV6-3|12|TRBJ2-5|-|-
TGCGCTACCCGGGGTGTCCAAGAGACCCAGTACTTC
CATRGVQETQYF
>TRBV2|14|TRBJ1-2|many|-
TGTGCCAGCACCATGATAGACAGAAACTATGGCTACACCTTC
CASTMIDRNYGYTF
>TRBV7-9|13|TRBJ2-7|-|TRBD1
TGTACCAGTAAGGGACAGACCAACTACGAGCAGTACTTC
CTSKGQTNYEQYF
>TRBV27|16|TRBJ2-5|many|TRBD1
TGTGCCAGCAGTTTAAGGGCAGGGGGCGCGGAAGGGACCCAGTACTTC
CASSLRAGGAEGTQYF
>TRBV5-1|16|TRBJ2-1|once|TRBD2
TGCGCCAGCAGCTCAGAAACTAGCGGGGGGGCGGGCGAGCAGTTCTTC
CASSSETSGGAGEQFF
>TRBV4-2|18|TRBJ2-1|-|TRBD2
TGTGCCAGCAGCCTCAGGAGGGCACTAGCGGGGGGCTACAATGAGCAGTTCTTC
CASSLRRALAGGYNEQFF
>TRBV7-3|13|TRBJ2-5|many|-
TGTGCCAGCAGCGTCCAGGGACAAGAGACCCAGTACTTC
CASSVQGQETQYF
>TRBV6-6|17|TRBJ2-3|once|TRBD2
TGTGCCAGCAGTTACACAGGGCAACTAGCGGGGTTAGATACGCAGTATTTT
CASSYTGQLAGLDTQYF
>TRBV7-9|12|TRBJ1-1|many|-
TGTGCCAGCAGCCTCTACAGGACTGAAGCTTTCTTT
CASSLYRTEAFF
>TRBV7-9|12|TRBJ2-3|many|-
TGTGCCAGCAGCCCAGACAGGGATACGCAGTATTTT
CASSPDRDTQYF
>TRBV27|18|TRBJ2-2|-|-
TGTGCCAGCAGTCCGCTCGATGGATCCACCCCTAACACCGGGGAGCTGTTTTTT
CASSPLDGSTPNTGELFF
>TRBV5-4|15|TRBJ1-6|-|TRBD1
TGTGCCAGCAGACCCGACAGGGATACGAATTCACCCCTCCACTTT
CASRPDRDTNSPLHF
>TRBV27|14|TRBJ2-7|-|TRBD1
TGTGCCAGCAGTTTATCTAGGACAGGCTACGAGCAGTACTTC
CASSLSRTGYEQYF
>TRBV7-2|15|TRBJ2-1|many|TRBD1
TGTGCCAGCAGCTTAGCTGGCAGGGGGTGGGATGAGCAGTTCTTC
CASSLAGRGWDEQFF
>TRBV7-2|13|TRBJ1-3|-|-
TGTGCCAGCAGCTTAGCAGGGGGAAACACCATATATTTT
CASSLAGGNTIYF
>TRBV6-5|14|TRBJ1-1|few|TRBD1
TGTGCCAGCAGTCCAGGACAGGTGGTTACTGAAGCTTTCTTT
CASSPGQVVTEAFF
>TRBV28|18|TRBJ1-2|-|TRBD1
TGTGCCAGCAGTTATCCTTATAGGGGACAGGGGGGGGACTATGGCTACACCTTC
CASSYPYRGQGGDYGYTF
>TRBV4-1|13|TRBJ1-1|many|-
TGCGCCAGCAGCCCTATACAGGGCACTGAAGCTTTCTTT
CASSPIQGTEAFF
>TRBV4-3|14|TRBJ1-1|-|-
TGCGCCAGCAGCCAAGATACAAAGAACACTGAAGCTTTCTTT
CASSQDTKNTEAFF
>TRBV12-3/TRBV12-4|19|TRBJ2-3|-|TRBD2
TGTGCCAGCAGTTTAAGAGCGGGAGGGATCCCTCTTGGCACAGATACGCAGTATTTT
CASSLRAGGIPLGTDTQYF
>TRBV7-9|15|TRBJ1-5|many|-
TGTGCCAGCAGGTCCGGGTGGGAGGAGGATCAGCCCCAGCATTTT
CASRSGWEEDQPQHF
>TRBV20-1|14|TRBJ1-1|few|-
TGCAGTGTATGGTTCCCGGCGATGAACACTGAAGCTTTCTTT
CSVWFPAMNTEAFF
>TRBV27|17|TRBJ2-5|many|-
TGTGCCAGCAGTTTAGTGCCTCCACTCCCCTCACGGGAGACCCAGTACTTC
CASSLVPPLPSRETQYF
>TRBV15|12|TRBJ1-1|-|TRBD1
TGTGCCACCAGCAAAGACAGGGAAGGAGCTTTCTTT
CATSKDREGAFF
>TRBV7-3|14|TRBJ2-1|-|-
TGTGCCAGCAGCTTAATGGGGGGCTACAATGAGCAGTTCTTC
CASSLMGGYNEQFF
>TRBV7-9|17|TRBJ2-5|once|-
TGTGCCAGCAGCCCTTACTCCGGGGCAGTACTGTCGGAGACCCAGTACTTC
CASSPYSGAVLSETQYF
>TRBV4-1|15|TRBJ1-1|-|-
TGCGCCAGCAGCCAAGGCGGGGGGCTCGACACTGAAGCTTTCTTT
CASSQGGGLDTEAFF
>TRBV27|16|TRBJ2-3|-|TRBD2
TGTGCCAGCACAGTTTATAGCGGGGGGCCCGTGGATACGCAGTATTTT
CASTVYSGGPVDTQYF
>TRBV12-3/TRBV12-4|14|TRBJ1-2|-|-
TGTGCCAGCAGTACACCAGGGACACTGGATGGCTACACCTTC
CASSTPGTLDGYTF
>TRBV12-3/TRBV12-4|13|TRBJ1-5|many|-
TGTGCCAGCAGTCAAGGGAAGAGCCAGCCCCAGCATTTT
CASSQGKSQPQHF
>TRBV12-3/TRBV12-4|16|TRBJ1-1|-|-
TGTGCCAGCAGTTTGGAGGGATGGGTAGGGGGCACTGAAGCTTTCTTT
CASSLEGWVGGTEAFF
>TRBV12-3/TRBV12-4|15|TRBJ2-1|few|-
TGTGCCAGCAGTTCACCAGGGCACGCCTACAATGAGCAGTTCTTC
CASSSPGHAYNEQFF
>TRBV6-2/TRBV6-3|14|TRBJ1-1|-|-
TGTGCCAGCAGGCCGACGGCTATGAACACTGAAGCTTTCTTT
CASRPTAMNTEAFF
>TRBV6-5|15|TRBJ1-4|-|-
TGTGCCAGCAGTCTATGGGCAGGGAATAATGAAAAACTGTTTTTT
CASSLWAGNNEKLFF
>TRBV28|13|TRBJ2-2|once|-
TGTGCCAGCAGTTTCCCGGCTGCCGGGGAGCTGTTTTTT
CASSFPAAGELFF